One sample yielded the 8 T cell receptor beta chains listed below, sequenced in a study of blood T cell repertoires in COVID-19. Method: immunoSEQ multiplex PCR; TCRdb's copy keeps in-frame clones and lacks some. The table lists a few hundred thousand clones, approximately 80% of them singletons. The material sequenced was PBMCs or T cells enriched from blood (not recorded which). The receptors derive from a woman in her thirties or forties with acute COVID-19.

This clone came up once. The rearrangement links TRBV19 to TRBJ1-2; TRBD1 matches 7 bases. J was trimmed by 5 bases and V by 3 bases; bases with no gene match: 9. Germline V gene lookup returns CDR1 LNHDA and CDR2 SQIVND (reference sequence). The CDR3 runs to 15 residues. This CDR3 is CASSIDSGTEYGYTF. The CDR3 DNA reads TGTGCCAGTAGTATCGACTCCGGGACAGAATATGGCTACACCTTC.

The rearrangement uses TRBV2 and TRBJ1-2, with a weak D call TRBD1 (6 bases). The germline V and J ends were trimmed by 5 bases and 4 bases, with 14 bases remaining between them. Germline CDR1 and CDR2: SNHLY and FYNNEI. The CDR3 extends over 14 amino acids. The CDR3 nucleotides are TGTGCCAGCAGTCGGGAGGACAGCCTCTATGGCTACACCTTC. Translated, it gives CASSREDSLYGYTF.

V usage is TRBV24-1 and J usage is TRBJ2-3; 7 nucleotides line up with TRBD2. The length of the CDR3 is 18 residues. After removal of 5 bases from V and 5 bases from J, the junction contained 18 bases not matched to a gene. CDR1 and CDR2 from the germline V gene are KGHDR and SFDVKD. The CDR3 sequence: CATSGPLAGTGGGDTQYF. CDR3 DNA sequence: TGTGCCACCAGTGGCCCTTTGGCTGGAACGGGGGGAGGAGATACGCAGTATTTT.

The CDR3 sequence: CASRTGLATNIQYF. CDR3 coding DNA: TGTGCCAGCAGGACGGGACTAGCGACAAACATTCAGTACTTC. The rearrangement links TRBV7-2 to TRBJ2-4; TRBD2 matches at 10 bases. Germline values: CDR1 SGHTA, CDR2 FQGNSA. V lost 6 bases to trimming and J lost 6 bases; unmatched junction nucleotides: 5. The CDR3 spans 14 residues. The whole variable domain, remainder taken from reference TRBV7-2 and TRBJ2-4, is GAGVSQSPSNKVTEKGKDVELRCDPISGHTALYWYRQSLGQGLEFLIYFQGNSAPDKSGLPSDRFSAERTGGSVSTLTIQRTQQEDSAVYLCASRTGLATNIQYFGAGTRLSVL.

This sequence joins TRBV29-1 and TRBJ2-1; 12 nucleotides align to TRBD1. Germline V gene sequence: CDR1 SQVTM, CDR2 ANQGSEA. There are 18 residues in the CDR3. Trimming removed 7 bases from V and 4 bases from J; junction bases left unmatched: 17. CDR3 loop: CSGDGTGGRRSLYNEQFF. CDR3 in DNA: TGCAGCGGGGACGGGACAGGGGGCCGGCGGTCGCTTTACAATGAGCAGTTCTTC.

V usage is TRBV9 and J usage is TRBJ1-3; no clear D gene. This CDR3 comprises 16 residues. The V gene lost 3 bases and the J gene lost 0 bases, with 13 bases spanning the gap. Germline V gene data show CDR1 as SGDLS and CDR2 as YYNGEE. The CDR3 DNA reads as TGTGCCAGCAGCGCGACCGTAGGGAGCTCTGGAAACACCATATATTTT. As protein: CASSATVGSSGNTIYF. Full variable domain (rest looked up from reference TRBV9 and TRBJ1-3): DSGVTQTPKHLITATGQRVTLRCSPRSGDLSVYWYQQSLDQGLQFLIQYYNGEERAKGNILERFSAQQFPDLHSELNLSSLELGDSALYFCASSATVGSSGNTIYFGEGSWLTVV.

The V and J genes are TRBV6-1 and TRBJ2-5; D is uncertain. The CDR3 length is 13 residues. CDR1 MNHNS and CDR2 SASEGT come from the germline V gene. Trimming left V 1 base short and J 4 bases short, with 7 bases between. The chain's CDR3 is CASSEVLGETQYF. The DNA of the CDR3 is TGTGCCAGCAGTGAAGTGCTAGGAGAGACCCAGTACTTC.

CDR3 residues: CATSLFRTPRNSNQPQHF. DNA of the CDR3: TGTGCCACCTCCCTGTTCAGGACACCGAGAAATAGCAATCAGCCCCAGCATTTT. The gene calls are TRBV19 and TRBJ1-5; D perhaps matches TRBD1 (5 bases). Trimming pared 10 bases from V and 0 bases from J, leaving 25 bases between. Per germline, CDR1 LNHDA and CDR2 SQIVND (reference sequence). The CDR3 runs 18 residues.